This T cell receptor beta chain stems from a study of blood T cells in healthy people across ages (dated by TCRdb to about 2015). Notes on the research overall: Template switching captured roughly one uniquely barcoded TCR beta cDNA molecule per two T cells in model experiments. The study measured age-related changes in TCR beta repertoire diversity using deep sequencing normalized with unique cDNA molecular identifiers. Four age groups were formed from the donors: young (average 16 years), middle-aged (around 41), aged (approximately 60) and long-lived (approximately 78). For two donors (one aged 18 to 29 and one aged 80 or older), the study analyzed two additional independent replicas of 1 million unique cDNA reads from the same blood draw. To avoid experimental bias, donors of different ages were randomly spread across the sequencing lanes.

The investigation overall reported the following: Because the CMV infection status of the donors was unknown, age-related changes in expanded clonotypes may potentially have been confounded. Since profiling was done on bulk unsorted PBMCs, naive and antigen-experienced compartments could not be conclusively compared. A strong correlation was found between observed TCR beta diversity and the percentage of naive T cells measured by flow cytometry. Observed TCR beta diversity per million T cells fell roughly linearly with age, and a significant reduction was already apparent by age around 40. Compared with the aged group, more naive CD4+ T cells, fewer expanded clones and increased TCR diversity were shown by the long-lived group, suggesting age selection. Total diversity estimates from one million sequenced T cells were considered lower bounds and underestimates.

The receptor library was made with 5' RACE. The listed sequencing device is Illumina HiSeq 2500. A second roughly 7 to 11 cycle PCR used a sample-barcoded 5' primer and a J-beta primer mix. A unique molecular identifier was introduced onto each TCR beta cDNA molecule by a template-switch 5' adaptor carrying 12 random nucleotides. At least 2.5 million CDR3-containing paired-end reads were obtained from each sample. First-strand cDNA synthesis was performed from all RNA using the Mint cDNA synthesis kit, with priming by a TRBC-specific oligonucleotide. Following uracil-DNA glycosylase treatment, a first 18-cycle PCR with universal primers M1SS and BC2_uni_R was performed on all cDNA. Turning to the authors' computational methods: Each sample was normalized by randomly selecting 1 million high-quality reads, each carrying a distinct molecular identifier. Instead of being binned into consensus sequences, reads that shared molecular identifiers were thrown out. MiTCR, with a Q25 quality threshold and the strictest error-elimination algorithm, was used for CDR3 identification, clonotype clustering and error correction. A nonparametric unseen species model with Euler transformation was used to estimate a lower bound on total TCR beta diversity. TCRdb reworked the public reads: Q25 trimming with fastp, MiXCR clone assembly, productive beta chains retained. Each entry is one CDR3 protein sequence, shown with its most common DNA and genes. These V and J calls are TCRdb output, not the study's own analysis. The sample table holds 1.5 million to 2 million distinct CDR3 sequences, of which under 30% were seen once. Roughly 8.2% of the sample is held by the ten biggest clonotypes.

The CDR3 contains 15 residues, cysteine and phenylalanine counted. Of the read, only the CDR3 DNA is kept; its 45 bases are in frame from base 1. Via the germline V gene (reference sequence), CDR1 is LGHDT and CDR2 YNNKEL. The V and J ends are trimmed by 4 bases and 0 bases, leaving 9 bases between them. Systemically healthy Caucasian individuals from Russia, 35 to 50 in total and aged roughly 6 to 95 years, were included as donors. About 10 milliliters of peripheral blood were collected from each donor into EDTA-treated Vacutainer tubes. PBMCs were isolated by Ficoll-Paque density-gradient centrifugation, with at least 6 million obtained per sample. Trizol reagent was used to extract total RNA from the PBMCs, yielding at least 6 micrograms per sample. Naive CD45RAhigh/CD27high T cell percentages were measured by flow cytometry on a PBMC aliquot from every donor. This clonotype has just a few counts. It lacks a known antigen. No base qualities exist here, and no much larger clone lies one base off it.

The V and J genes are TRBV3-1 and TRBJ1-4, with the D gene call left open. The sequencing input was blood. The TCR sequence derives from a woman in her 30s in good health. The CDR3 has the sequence CASSRRGPTNEKLFF. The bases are TGTGCCAGCAGCCGCCGGGGTCCAACTAATGAAAAACTGTTTTTT.